These T cell receptor beta chains were read from a single sample in a study of blood T cell repertoires in COVID-19. Using immunoSEQ multiplex PCR, the repertoire was profiled, and TCRdb retains in-frame clones only, with some absent. In the table there are under 250,000 clones, around 83% of which are singletons. Sequencing input: peripheral blood. Receptors were obtained from a man aged 50-59 years who had recovered from COVID-19. Each CDR3 is given with its conserved first and last residue. A D gene is named only where the DNA matches it firmly. Some rows have no size entry. The others give once, few or many, or a class for an expanded clone.

J gene,clone size,V gene,D gene,CDR3 length,CDR3 protein,CDR3 DNA
TRBJ2-1,NA,TRBV27,TRBD2,16,CASSLASGRATNEQFF,TGTGCCAGCAGTTTAGCCAGCGGGAGGGCTACCAATGAGCAGTTCTTC
TRBJ1-1,NA,TRBV4-1,NA,13,CASSRRDDTEAFF,TGCGCCAGCAGCCGGCGGGACGACACTGAAGCTTTCTTT
TRBJ2-1,few,TRBV3-1/TRBV3-2,TRBD2,12,CASSRGSYEQFF,TGTGCCAGCAGCCGCGGGAGCTATGAGCAGTTCTTC
TRBJ2-7,NA,TRBV4-2,TRBD2,17,CASSQELYGGSGYEQYF,TGTGCCAGCAGCCAAGAGCTATACGGGGGGAGTGGGTACGAGCAGTACTTC
TRBJ2-7,once,TRBV15,NA,13,CATSTRGTYEQYF,TGTGCCACCAGCACGCGGGGCACCTACGAGCAGTACTTC
TRBJ2-7,NA,TRBV29-1,TRBD2,14,CSVRTSGSSGEQYF,TGCAGCGTACGGACTAGCGGGAGTTCAGGGGAGCAGTACTTC
TRBJ2-7,NA,TRBV5-1,TRBD1,14,CASSPRDSPYEQYF,TGCGCCAGCAGCCCCCGGGACAGCCCTTACGAGCAGTACTTC
TRBJ1-1,NA,TRBV27,TRBD1,14,CASRSQGMNTEAFF,TGTGCCAGCAGGTCACAGGGGATGAACACTGAAGCTTTCTTT
TRBJ1-5,NA,TRBV30,TRBD1,14,CAWSNGQGNQPQHF,TGTGCCTGGAGTAACGGACAGGGGAATCAGCCCCAGCATTTT
TRBJ2-3,NA,TRBV4-1,TRBD2,16,CASSQEMWTSRDTQYF,TGCGCCAGCAGCCAAGAGATGTGGACTAGCCGAGATACGCAGTATTTT
TRBJ2-7,few,TRBV6-1,TRBD2,16,CASSVSLAGGGYEQYF,TGTGCCAGCAGTGTTTCCTTAGCGGGAGGCGGCTACGAGCAGTACTTC
TRBJ1-1,few,TRBV6-4,NA,11,CATERNTEAFF,TGTGCCACCGAGAGGAACACTGAAGCTTTCTTT
TRBJ2-1,once,TRBV6-5,NA,13,CASSRRSYNEQFF,TGTGCCAGCAGCCGCAGGTCCTACAATGAGCAGTTCTTC
TRBJ2-1,NA,TRBV6-4,TRBD2,15,CASSDFAGESNEQFF,TGTGCCAGCAGTGACTTTGCGGGAGAAAGTAATGAGCAGTTCTTC
TRBJ1-6,once,TRBV10-2,NA,13,CASSEAAGSPLHF,TGCGCCAGCAGTGAGGCGGCTGGCTCACCCCTCCACTTT
TRBJ1-1,NA,TRBV27,NA,14,CASSLSWGGTEAFF,TGTGCCAGCAGTTTATCGTGGGGGGGCACTGAAGCTTTCTTT
TRBJ2-7,NA,TRBV4-1,TRBD1,15,CASSQKQGPVEEQYF,TGCGCCAGCAGCCAAAAACAGGGGCCGGTTGAGGAGCAGTACTTC
TRBJ2-5,many,TRBV3-1/TRBV3-2,TRBD2,13,CASRLAGDETQYF,TGTGCCAGCAGGTTAGCGGGAGACGAGACCCAGTACTTC
TRBJ1-2,NA,TRBV6-5,NA,14,CASSSQIQGYGYTF,TGTGCCAGCAGTTCGCAGATTCAGGGGTATGGCTACACCTTC
TRBJ2-7,NA,TRBV2,NA,14,CASSETYDSYEQYF,TGTGCCAGCAGTGAAACCTATGACTCCTACGAGCAGTACTTC
TRBJ2-3,once,TRBV2,TRBD2,18,CASSAVAGGSTSTDTQYF,TGTGCCAGCAGTGCAGTAGCGGGAGGTTCCACCAGCACAGATACGCAGTATTTT
TRBJ2-1,NA,TRBV11-3,NA,13,CASSLENSGEQFF,TGTGCCAGCAGCTTAGAGAATTCCGGTGAGCAGTTCTTC
TRBJ2-7,NA,TRBV7-5,NA,14,CARSFSLAGFEQYF,TGTGCCAGAAGCTTTTCCCTAGCGGGGTTCGAGCAGTACTTC
TRBJ2-1,NA,TRBV10-1,TRBD2,15,CASSLAGSSYNEQFF,TGCGCCAGCAGCTTAGCGGGAAGCTCCTACAATGAGCAGTTCTTC
TRBJ2-3,NA,TRBV7-2,TRBD2,18,CASSLVSLAGGRKDTQYF,TGTGCCAGCAGCTTAGTCAGCCTAGCGGGAGGGAGGAAAGATACGCAGTATTTT